The 20 T cell receptor beta chains below were found in one sample sequenced in a study of shared clonotypes between healthy human individuals. Here immunoSEQ multiplex PCR was the method, and the copy in TCRdb shows in-frame clones only, minus some. The table lists over a million clones, roughly 96% of them singletons. Material for sequencing was naive CD4+ T cells sorted from blood. Subset given: CD45RA+ positively selected. These receptors originate from a man aged 25 to 45 in good health.

The chain is built from TRBV15 and TRBJ1-1; D may be TRBD1 (6 bases). Germline values: CDR1 LNHNV, CDR2 YYDKDF (reference sequence). Trimming shortened V by 3 bases and J by 11 bases, and 16 bases separated the two germline ends. The CDR3 consists of 13 residues. The DNA for the CDR3 is TGTGCCACCAGCAGCTCCACAGGGATTGGGGCTTTCTTT. Translation gives CATSSSTGIGAFF.

The chain carries TRBV18 and TRBJ2-2, with D maybe TRBD1 (5 bases). This CDR3 has 15 residues. Germline V gene lookup returns CDR1 KGHSH and CDR2 LQKENI. V shed 1 base and J shed 6 bases, with 12 bases lying between them. For the CDR3, the DNA is TGTGCCAGCTCACCACAGGCTTCAGGGTCCGGGGAGCTGTTTTTT. It is translated as CASSPQASGSGELFF.

Concerning this clone itself: Additional DNA sequences in this sample encode the identical CDR3. The CDR3 DNA sequence: TGCGCCAGCAGCTTGAAGAATGAGCAGTTCTTC. Its translation: CASSLKNEQFF. The J gene is TRBJ2-1, the V gene TRBV5-1; D is uncertain. This CDR3 is built from 11 residues. The germline gives CDR1 SGHRS, CDR2 YFSETQ. V lost 1 base, J lost 7 bases, and 3 bases lay in between.

This clone was counted once. For the CDR3, the DNA is TGTGCCAGCAGCGAAGGGGGAGTAGAGACCCAGTACTTC. This sequence encodes CASSEGGVETQYF. The rearrangement joins TRBV9 to TRBJ2-5; weak D call: TRBD1 (6 bases). Germline V gives CDR1 SGDLS, CDR2 YYNGEE. Trimming left V 3 bases short and J 4 bases short, with 10 bases between. The CDR3 consists of 13 residues.

This clone was seen just once. V usage is TRBV15 and J usage is TRBJ2-7, with 7 bases matching TRBD1. Germline lookup yields CDR1 LNHNV and CDR2 YYDKDF (reference sequence). This CDR3 comprises 15 residues. The junction had 11 bases not matched to a gene; V was cut back by 0 bases and J by 9 bases. This CDR3 reads CATSRDPQGVPWQYF. CDR3 bases: TGTGCCACCAGCAGAGACCCCCAGGGGGTTCCCTGGCAGTACTTC.

V is TRBV28 and J is TRBJ1-2; D gene ambiguous. This CDR3 has 12 amino acids. V lost 10 bases, J lost 4 bases, and 13 bases lay in between. The germline V gene encodes CDR1 MDHEN and CDR2 SYDVKM. The CDR3 sequence: CATRTVSYGYTF. The CDR3, as DNA: TGTGCCACCAGAACAGTGAGCTATGGCTACACCTTC.

The rearrangement links TRBV28 to TRBJ2-7, with TRBD2 matching over 7 bases. CDR1 and CDR2 from the germline V gene are MDHEN and SYDVKM. V trimming: 5 bases; J trimming: 4 bases; junction bases outside the gene matches: 11. This CDR3 comprises 15 residues. The CDR3 DNA sequence: TGTGCCAGCAGTCGTGGAGGGGAGGGCAGATACGAGCAGTACTTC. Protein sequence: CASSRGGEGRYEQYF.

This CDR3 is CASFRLGTDTQYF. The CDR3 DNA reads TGTGCCAGCTTCCGGCTGGGAACAGATACGCAGTATTTT. The chain uses TRBV28 and TRBJ2-3; no clear D. This CDR3 is 13 amino acids long. Germline CDR1 reads MDHEN; CDR2 reads SYDVKM. Trimming removed 8 bases at V and 3 bases at J, with 12 bases between.

The chain joins TRBV10-3 to TRBJ2-7, with 9 bases identical to TRBD1. This CDR3 is 15 amino acids long. In germline, CDR1 is ENHRY, CDR2 SYGVKD. V shed 0 bases, J shed 5 bases, and the junction held 5 bases outside the gene matches. DNA for the CDR3: TGTGCCATCAGTGAGTCAACAGGGGGCGGTGACGAGCAGTACTTC. This translates into CAISESTGGGDEQYF.

The V and J genes are TRBV5-1 and TRBJ1-4; D remains unclear. V was shortened by 4 bases and J by 8 bases, with 15 bases between the two germline ends. Germline-derived CDR1 and CDR2 are SGHRS and YFSETQ. This CDR3 spans 14 amino acids. CDR3 coding DNA: TGCGCCAGCAGCCCGACCGCTGAGGAAGAAAAACTGTTTTTT. It encodes CASSPTAEEEKLFF.

V and J are TRBV6-5 and TRBJ2-3, with TRBD1 matching 8 bases. Germline CDR1 is MNHEY and CDR2 is SVGAGI. The V segment lost 6 bases and the J segment 6 bases; nucleotides outside the gene matches: 5. The CDR3 runs to 13 residues. In DNA, the CDR3 is TGTGCCAGCAGAACAGGGGGAGCGGATACGCAGTATTTT. Amino acids: CASRTGGADTQYF.

The rearrangement uses TRBV2 and TRBJ2-7; no reliable D call. CDR1 is SNHLY, CDR2 FYNNEI, per germline. CDR3 length equals 14 residues. Trimming shortened V by 0 bases and J by 7 bases, and 13 bases separated the two germline ends. CDR3: CASSEALAYSEQYF. The CDR3 bases are TGTGCCAGCAGTGAAGCGCTTGCGTACTCGGAGCAGTACTTC.

The gene calls are TRBV27 and TRBJ2-5, with 8 bases fitting TRBD2. Germline V gene sequence: CDR1 MNHEY, CDR2 SMNVEV (reference sequence). Trimming removed 6 bases from V and 5 bases from J; junction bases left unmatched: 11. This CDR3 is built from 15 residues. CDR3 amino acids: CASSFTEGGGETQYF. CDR3 bases: TGTGCCAGCAGCTTCACGGAGGGCGGGGGGGAGACCCAGTACTTC.

The chain employs TRBV19 and TRBJ2-7; no firm D call. Germline V gene data show CDR1 as LNHDA and CDR2 as SQIVND (reference sequence). V lost 3 bases, J lost 5 bases, and 8 bases lay in between. CDR3 length: 12 amino acids. The CDR3 DNA reads TGTGCCAGTAGTATCAAGGGTGACGAGCAGTACTTC. Translating gives CASSIKGDEQYF.

The rearrangement links TRBV12-2 to TRBJ2-3; the D call TRBD2 from the table was never checked on the DNA. TRBV12-2 is tagged as a pseudogene. This CDR3 is built from 19 residues. CDR3 amino acids: CASRLGLAGALICTDTQYF. The CDR3 DNA is TGTGCAAGTCGCCTAGGACTAGCGGGAGCCTTAATTTGCACAGATACGCAGTATTTT.

This chain uses TRBV2 with TRBJ2-5; D remains ambiguous. This CDR3 is 12 amino acids long. Trimming took 5 bases from V and 3 from J, leaving 7 bases between them. Germline CDR1 reads SNHLY; CDR2 reads FYNNEI. The CDR3 region is CASSPRKETQYF. In DNA form, the CDR3 reads TGTGCCAGCAGTCCAAGGAAAGAGACCCAGTACTTC.

This clone has a single count. The chain carries TRBV28 and TRBJ1-2, with TRBD1 as a possible D gene (6 bases). CDR3 length equals 14 residues. Germline V lookup: CDR1 MDHEN, CDR2 SYDVKM. The V end lost 6 bases, the J end lost 4 bases, and 15 bases lay between the germline ends. The CDR3 region is CASSLLGTPYGYTF. In DNA, the CDR3 is TGTGCCAGCAGCCTGCTCGGGACACCCTATGGCTACACCTTC.

This chain links TRBV21-1 with TRBJ1-2; the DNA was not used to check the table's D call, TRBD1. TRBV21-1 is classified as a pseudogene. CDR3 length: 18 amino acids. This chain's CDR3 is CASSRKGTGGDENYGYTF. In DNA, the CDR3 is TGTGCCAGCAGCAGGAAGGGGACAGGGGGCGATGAAAACTATGGCTACACCTTC.

The chain uses TRBV27 and TRBJ2-5; 11 positions agree with TRBD1. The CDR3 is made up of 13 amino acids. In germline, CDR1 is MNHEY, CDR2 SMNVEV (reference sequence). Here the CDR3 reads CATGQGASETQYF. The CDR3 DNA is TGTGCGACCGGACAGGGGGCTTCAGAGACCCAGTACTTC.

The chain recombines TRBV28 with TRBJ1-4, with 7 bases fitting TRBD1. The CDR3 sequence is 14 residues long. J gave up 8 bases and V 7 bases, and 10 bases lay outside the gene matches. Germline values: CDR1 MDHEN, CDR2 SYDVKM. The CDR3 protein is CASTRGTVWEKLFF. The CDR3 DNA follows: TGTGCCAGCACCCGTGGGACAGTCTGGGAAAAACTGTTTTTT.